The 4 T cell receptor beta chains presented below share a single source sample, sequenced in a study of chemoradiotherapy in HPV16-positive cancers. TCRdb's table, derived via immunoSEQ multiplex PCR, lists solely in-frame clones and lacks some. The data show around 1,300 clones, more than 75% seen once. This specimen was tumor tissue, taken from a patient who underwent chemoradiotherapy. Receptors originate from a human donor with HPV-associated anogenital cancer.

This clone was found a few times. The chain combines TRBV12-5 with TRBJ2-7; TRBD1 aligns across 9 bases. Germline trimming cut 7 bases from V and 4 bases from J; bases unmatched to any gene: 8. This CDR3 is 14 amino acids long. Looked up from germline, CDR1 is LGHNT and CDR2 is FRNRAP. The CDR3 coding sequence is TGTGCTAGTGATATAGGGACAGGGTTATACGAGCAGTACTTC. Amino acid sequence: CASDIGTGLYEQYF.

The chain uses TRBV18 and TRBJ1-1; 9 bases agree with TRBD1. CDR1 and CDR2 from the germline V gene are KGHSH and LQKENI. Trimming removed 2 bases from V and 5 bases from J; junction bases left unmatched: 3. The length of the CDR3 is 14 residues. The CDR3 spells CASSPTTGGTEAFF. The DNA of the CDR3 is TGTGCCAGCTCACCAACGACAGGGGGAACTGAAGCTTTCTTT.

The chain couples TRBV11-2 to TRBJ2-3; D is perhaps TRBD1 or TRBD2 (5 bases each). From germline, CDR1 is SGHAT and CDR2 FQNNGV. With 5 bases removed from V and 2 bases from J, the gap between germline ends came to 11 bases. This CDR3 contains 14 residues. The DNA of the CDR3 is TGTGCCAGCAGCCTCGGGACCACCACAGATACGCAGTATTTT. Residues: CASSLGTTTDTQYF.

This chain links TRBV4-1 with TRBJ1-2, with D possibly TRBD1 on 6 matching bases. The length of the CDR3 is 14 residues. Germline V gene sequence: CDR1 MGHRA, CDR2 YSYEKL. V shed 0 bases and J shed 8 bases, with 13 bases lying between them. CDR3 sequence: CASSQEAGEGGYTF. The CDR3 DNA reads TGCGCCAGCAGCCAAGAAGCAGGGGAAGGAGGCTACACCTTC.